The 27 T cell receptor beta chains in this list originate from one sample, sequenced in a study of cytotoxic CD8 clonotypes in ibrutinib-treated CLL. Data came from immunoSEQ multiplex PCR; TCRdb stores just in-frame clones and leaves some out. In the table there are some 150,000 clones, 70% to 80% of which are singletons. The sample here was PBMCs, taken after 24 months of ibrutinib treatment. Receptors were obtained from a human donor with chronic lymphocytic leukemia.

In its sample, this clone was seen a few times. The rearrangement joins TRBV7-9 to TRBJ1-2; D call uncertain. CDR3 length: 14 amino acids. In germline, CDR1 is SEHNR, CDR2 FQNEAQ (reference sequence). Deletions cut 4 bases from V and 13 bases from J, with 22 bases between. CDR3 DNA sequence: TGTGCCAGCAGCTCCTCCACTGGGTCGGGAGAAGGCACCTTC. This encodes CASSSSTGSGEGTF.

This clone was observed a handful of times. This chain connects TRBV19 to TRBJ2-7; D gene unclear. V dropped 1 base and J dropped 3 bases, with 10 bases sitting between them. This CDR3 is built from 14 residues. From germline, CDR1 is LNHDA and CDR2 SQIVND (reference sequence). The CDR3 region is CASSIGPNNYEQYF. The CDR3 region has the DNA TGTGCCAGTAGTATAGGGCCCAACAACTACGAGCAGTACTTC.

The chain employs TRBV7-9 and TRBJ2-5; 8 nucleotides match TRBD1. The germline V gene has CDR1 SEHNR and CDR2 FQNEAQ (reference sequence). This CDR3 comprises 15 residues. V lost 4 bases, J lost 3 bases, and 7 bases stayed unmatched. CDR3 loop: CASSSRGRVEETQYF. The CDR3 nucleotides read TGTGCCAGCAGCTCCAGGGGGCGCGTTGAAGAGACCCAGTACTTC.

The rearrangement joins TRBV28 to TRBJ2-4, with D perhaps TRBD2 (6 bases). V lost 5 bases and J lost 6, with 11 bases in between. In germline, CDR1 is MDHEN, CDR2 SYDVKM. There are 13 residues in the CDR3. The CDR3 region is CASSLGGVNIQYF. The CDR3 nucleotides are TGTGCCAGCAGTCTGGGGGGAGTAAACATTCAGTACTTC.

This chain links TRBV14 with TRBJ2-3; no definite D call. Germline values: CDR1 SGHDN, CDR2 FVKESK. Trimming cost V 4 bases and J 5 bases, with 13 bases left between them. This CDR3 spans 14 amino acids. The CDR3 nucleotides read TGTGCCAGCAGCCCCTACGGGCTGGGAGATACGCAGTATTTT. Translated: CASSPYGLGDTQYF.

The table lists this clone with a count of one. In nucleotides, the CDR3 is TGTGCCATCAGTGAGTCGGAGCTCCTCCAGACCTACAATGAGCAGTTCTTC. This translates into CAISESELLQTYNEQFF. The V and J genes are TRBV10-3 and TRBJ2-1; D remains unclear. V was clipped by 0 bases and J by 2 bases, with 14 bases between them. The CDR3 is 17 residues long. The germline V gene encodes CDR1 ENHRY and CDR2 SYGVKD.

Ten or more counts support this clone. J is TRBJ2-3 and V is TRBV4-2; tentatively, D is TRBD2 (5 bases). Trimming took off 4 bases at V and 2 bases at J, with 16 bases between the two ends. In germline, CDR1 is LGHNA, CDR2 YNFKEQ. CDR3 size: 16 residues. The CDR3: CASSRPTSSPTDTQYF. The DNA of the CDR3 is TGTGCCAGCAGCCGCCCCACTAGTTCCCCCACAGATACGCAGTATTTT.

The CDR3 nucleotides read TGTGCCAGCTCCCCGGGACAGGAGCAGTACTTC. As protein: CASSPGQEQYF. The rearrangement links TRBV18 to TRBJ2-7, with TRBD1 identical over 7 bases. Germline V gives CDR1 KGHSH, CDR2 LQKENI. The ends lost 6 bases at V and 7 bases at J; junction bases unmatched: 3. CDR3 length: 11 amino acids.

V gene TRBV5-3 combines with J gene TRBJ1-6; TRBD1 matches 8 bases. TRBV5-3 is an ORF, with its function uncertain. The length of the CDR3 is 18 residues. Losses at the gene ends were 0 bases for V and 0 bases for J; bases not matched to a gene: 5. CDR3 bases: TGTGCCAGAAGCTTGGTGTGGACAGGGAGCTCCTATAATTCACCCCTCCACTTT. It is translated as CARSLVWTGSSYNSPLHF.

The J gene is TRBJ2-2, the V gene TRBV5-1; 11 bases are shared with TRBD2. The CDR3 loop spans 16 amino acids. Unmatched junction bases numbered 6, after V lost 4 bases and J lost 4 bases. Germline loops: CDR1 SGHRS, CDR2 YFSETQ. The DNA for the CDR3 is TGCGCCAGCAGCAACGGACTAGCGGGTACCACCGGGGAGCTGTTTTTT. Protein sequence: CASSNGLAGTTGELFF.

The rearrangement joins TRBV6-6 to TRBJ2-5, with D perhaps TRBD1 or TRBD2 (5 bases each). Trimming took 0 bases from V and 4 from J, leaving 9 bases between them. CDR1 is MNHNY and CDR2 is SVGAGI in the germline V gene (reference sequence). The CDR3 runs to 14 residues. The CDR3 region is CASSYSSGRETQYF. The CDR3 DNA reads TGTGCCAGCAGTTACTCGTCAGGGAGAGAGACCCAGTACTTC.

The CDR3 DNA reads TGTGCTAGTGGTTTGTTGGGGCAGCCCCAGCATTTT. Its protein is CASGLLGQPQHF. This rearrangement joins TRBV12-5 to TRBJ1-5; D ambiguous. Per the germline V gene, CDR1 is LGHNT and CDR2 is FRNRAP. CDR3 length equals 12 residues. Trimming cost V 2 bases and J 7 bases, with 6 bases left between them.

The chain couples TRBV7-6 to TRBJ2-7; D may be TRBD2 (5 bases). V dropped 8 bases and J dropped 0 bases, with 14 bases sitting between them. The CDR3 spans 14 residues. Per the germline V gene, CDR1 is SGHVS and CDR2 is FNYEAQ. The CDR3, as DNA: TGTGCCAGCGCCCCTCGGGGATCCTCCTACGAGCAGTACTTC. Translation gives CASAPRGSSYEQYF.

CDR3 loop: CASNRLAGGQETQYF. In DNA form, the CDR3 reads TGCGCCAGCAACCGACTAGCGGGAGGGCAAGAGACCCAGTACTTC. The chain carries TRBV5-1 and TRBJ2-5; TRBD2 matches at 14 bases. V was pared by 6 bases and J by 2 bases, with 3 bases of the junction left unmatched. The V gene's germline CDR1 is SGHRS and CDR2 YFSETQ. CDR3 length equals 15 residues.

This sequence joins TRBV4-3 and TRBJ1-4; D may be TRBD1 (5 bases). Trimming cost V 3 bases and J 7 bases, with 9 bases left between them. The CDR3 runs 13 residues. The germline gives CDR1 LGHNA, CDR2 YSLEER. The CDR3: CASSQGEGEKLFF. The CDR3 region has the DNA TGCGCCAGCAGCCAGGGGGAAGGTGAAAAACTGTTTTTT.

In this sample, this clone turned up many times. The CDR3 here is CASSPGTATDTQYF. For the CDR3, the DNA is TGTGCCAGCAGCCCGGGGACAGCCACAGATACGCAGTATTTT. The chain joins TRBV7-9 to TRBJ2-3, with 7 bases identical to TRBD1. This CDR3 contains 14 residues. With 5 bases clipped from V and 2 bases from J, the junction kept 4 bases outside the gene matches. Per the germline V gene, CDR1 is SEHNR and CDR2 is FQNEAQ (reference sequence).

V gene TRBV5-1 combines with J gene TRBJ1-1; D is undetermined. Germline V gene sequence: CDR1 SGHRS, CDR2 YFSETQ. CDR3 length: 14 residues. V was pared by 4 bases and J by 4 bases, with 14 bases between. The CDR3 nucleotides read TGCGCCAGCAGCCTCACCGCAACGGGCACTGAAGCTTTCTTT. Encoded protein: CASSLTATGTEAFF.

There are a few counts of this clone. The J gene is TRBJ2-3, the V gene TRBV6-6, with TRBD2 matching 8 bases. The CDR3 runs 13 residues. Germline V gene sequence: CDR1 MNHNY, CDR2 SVGAGI (reference sequence). V was clipped by 11 bases and J by 5 bases; unmatched bases: 9. The DNA of the CDR3 is TGTGCCGTGGGGAGCGGGAGAGGAGATACGCAGTATTTT. Residues: CAVGSGRGDTQYF.

The chain carries TRBV18 and TRBJ1-1; tentative D call: TRBD1 (5 bases). This CDR3 contains 12 residues. CDR1 is KGHSH, CDR2 LQKENI, per germline. Trimming took 0 bases from V and 10 from J, leaving 9 bases between them. CDR3 DNA: TGTGCCAGCTCACCACCGGCAGGGCGAGCTTTCTTT. Translated, it gives CASSPPAGRAFF.

The chain links TRBV7-2 to TRBJ2-5, with D possibly TRBD2 on 5 matching bases. Trimming stripped 1 base from V and 13 bases from J, with 13 bases between. The CDR3 sequence is 12 residues long. Germline V lookup: CDR1 SGHTA, CDR2 FQGNSA. The CDR3 DNA follows: TGTGCCAGCAGCTTAGGGTTTAGGGAGCCGTACTTC. As protein: CASSLGFREPYF.

As regards this clone: Other DNA sequences in this sample translate to the same CDR3. The gene calls are TRBV5-1 and TRBJ2-5, with 9 nucleotides matching TRBD2. In germline, CDR1 is SGHRS, CDR2 YFSETQ. This CDR3 is 15 amino acids long. The V and J ends lost 1 base and 5 bases, in that order; junction bases with no gene match: 6. The CDR3 loop is CASSLMAGGPETQYF. CDR3 nucleotide sequence: TGCGCCAGCAGCTTGATGGCGGGGGGGCCCGAGACCCAGTACTTC.

This rearrangement joins TRBV6-6 to TRBJ2-2; D not certain. This CDR3 spans 14 amino acids. V was shortened by 8 bases and J by 0 bases, with 10 bases between the two germline ends. CDR1 is MNHNY, CDR2 SVGAGI, per germline (reference sequence). The CDR3 protein is CASRPEPNTGELFF. CDR3 DNA: TGTGCCAGCCGGCCCGAGCCGAACACCGGGGAGCTGTTTTTT.

The rearrangement joins TRBV10-3 to TRBJ2-3, with 7 bases lining up with TRBD2. Germline-derived CDR1 and CDR2 are ENHRY and SYGVKD. This CDR3 is 14 amino acids long. The V segment lost 7 bases and the J segment 4 bases; nucleotides outside the gene matches: 8. The CDR3 nucleotides read TGTGCCATCATGGGGCGGGAGAAATCAGATACGCAGTATTTT. It encodes CAIMGREKSDTQYF.

This clone was found a few times. The chain is built from TRBV5-1 and TRBJ2-7, with TRBD1 matching 7 bases. This CDR3 has 15 residues. J was trimmed by 7 bases and V by 0 bases; bases with no gene match: 10. Germline V CDR1 and CDR2: SGHRS, YFSETQ. CDR3 residues: CASSLGPDRPWEQYF. The CDR3 DNA follows: TGCGCCAGCAGCTTGGGGCCGGACAGGCCGTGGGAGCAGTACTTC.

The chain joins TRBV5-1 to TRBJ1-5, with D uncertain. Germline CDR1 SGHRS, CDR2 YFSETQ. V was clipped by 3 bases and J by 4 bases, with 8 bases between them. The length of the CDR3 is 13 residues. In DNA, the CDR3 is TGCGCCAGCAGCTGGGTCCCTAATCAGCCCCAGCATTTT. This gives the protein CASSWVPNQPQHF.

This clone appeared a few times. The rearrangement uses TRBV30 and TRBJ2-7; 9 bases align to TRBD2. The CDR3 has 17 residues. The J segment lost 2 bases and the V segment lost 2 bases, leaving 13 bases of the junction unmatched. Germline values: CDR1 GTSNPN, CDR2 SVGIG (reference sequence). CDR3 bases: TGTGCCTGGAGTCCCCCCCCGCGACTAGCGGCAACCTACGAGCAGTACTTC. This translates into CAWSPPPRLAATYEQYF.

This clone was recorded once. The chain uses TRBV28 and TRBJ2-3; 10 bases are a match to TRBD2. Germline V CDR1 and CDR2: MDHEN, SYDVKM. The ends lost 5 bases at V and 10 bases at J; junction bases unmatched: 3. CDR3 size: 12 residues. The CDR3 sequence: CASSPLAGAQYF. The CDR3 DNA is TGTGCCAGCAGTCCCCTAGCGGGAGCGCAGTATTTT. The full variable domain, with the rest looked up from reference TRBV28 and TRBJ2-3, is DVKVTQSSRYLVKRTGEKVFLECVQDMDHENMFWYRQDPGLGLRLIYFSYDVKMKEKGDIPEGYSVSREKKERFSLILESASTNQTSMYLCASSPLAGAQYFGPGTRLTVL.